These 11 T cell receptor beta chains were sequenced from one sample in a study of cytomegalovirus exposure and HLA in healthy donors. Primers: 60 Vbeta forward and 13 Jbeta reverse. Profiled with immunoSEQ multiplex PCR; TCRdb holds only in-frame clones, not every one. The sample gives 83,000 or so clones, about 75% of which show up once; roughly a tenth is in the top ten. What was sequenced was PBMCs. The receptors come from a man between 25 and 39 years old in good health and CMV-seropositive.

This clone was counted between two and nine times. The chain links TRBV5-1 to TRBJ2-3; maybe TRBD2 (7 bases). The CDR3 has 16 residues. Trimming stripped 6 bases from V and 2 bases from J, with 19 bases between. CDR1 and CDR2 (germline): SGHRS, YFSETQ. In nucleotides, the CDR3 is TGCGCCAGCACAAACGGTTTCGGGGGGCCCACAGATACGCAGTATTTT. This encodes CASTNGFGGPTDTQYF.

This clone was observed a few times. The chain employs TRBV4-3 and TRBJ1-1; tentatively, D is TRBD1 (6 bases). CDR3 size: 13 residues. Germline CDR1 reads LGHNA; CDR2 reads YSLEER. Trimming stripped 3 bases from V and 5 bases from J, with 10 bases between. CDR3: CASSQGAMTEAFF. CDR3 DNA sequence: TGCGCCAGCAGCCAGGGGGCAATGACTGAAGCTTTCTTT.

The CDR3 region is CASTPSGAGNQPQHF. The CDR3 coding sequence is TGTGCCAGCACCCCCTCAGGGGCGGGCAATCAGCCCCAGCATTTT. V usage is TRBV6-6 and J usage is TRBJ1-5; perhaps TRBD1 as D (6 bases). This CDR3 is built from 15 residues. V was clipped by 7 bases and J by 2 bases, with 15 bases between them. The germline V gene encodes CDR1 MNHNY and CDR2 SVGAGI (reference sequence).

This rearrangement joins TRBV5-6 to TRBJ1-1; maybe TRBD1 (5 bases). The germline V and J ends were trimmed by 1 base and 0 bases, with 10 bases remaining between them. Germline values: CDR1 SGHDT, CDR2 YYEEEE. The CDR3 extends over 15 amino acids. The CDR3 region is CASSLWGRVNTEAFF. DNA for the CDR3: TGTGCCAGCAGCTTGTGGGGCAGAGTGAACACTGAAGCTTTCTTT.

Written as DNA, the CDR3 is TGCGCCAGCAGCACATCCTGGGTTGGGACAGGGGTTCAGCCCCAGCATTTT. Translated: CASSTSWVGTGVQPQHF. J is TRBJ1-5 and V is TRBV4-1; 10 bases agree with TRBD1. Germline V gives CDR1 MGHRA, CDR2 YSYEKL. This CDR3 contains 17 residues. J lost 6 bases, V lost 5 bases, and 13 bases had no gene match.

This chain uses TRBV5-6 with TRBJ2-1; weak D call: TRBD1 (5 bases). The length of the CDR3 is 11 residues. The V gene lost 2 bases and the J gene lost 10 bases, with 7 bases spanning the gap. CDR1 and CDR2 from the germline V gene are SGHDT and YYEEEE. Here the CDR3 DNA reads TGTGCCAGCAGCTTTTACAGGGAGCAGTTCTTC. Translating gives CASSFYREQFF.

This clone was detected only a few times. The rearrangement links TRBV7-3 to TRBJ1-1; D might be TRBD1 (6 bases). CDR1 and CDR2 (germline): SGHTA, FQGTGA. With 5 bases removed from V and 4 bases from J, the gap between germline ends came to 14 bases. This CDR3 is built from 14 residues. CDR3 amino acids: CASSQLGGATEAFF. CDR3 nucleotides: TGTGCCAGCAGCCAACTTGGGGGGGCCACTGAAGCTTTCTTT.

The chain has TRBV9 and TRBJ1-5; weak D call: TRBD1 (6 bases). The V gene lost 4 bases and the J gene lost 7 bases, with 18 bases spanning the gap. This CDR3 has 15 amino acids. Looked up from germline, CDR1 is SGDLS and CDR2 is YYNGEE. CDR3 amino acids: CASSRDIASSQPQHF. CDR3 nucleotides: TGTGCCAGCAGCAGGGACATAGCTTCCTCCCAGCCCCAGCATTTT.

This chain joins TRBV5-8 and TRBJ2-1; TRBD2 agrees at 12 bases. The CDR3 length is 16 residues. Germline V gene lookup returns CDR1 SGHTS and CDR2 YDEGEE. J gave up 4 bases and V 7 bases, and 9 bases lay outside the gene matches. The CDR3 coding sequence is TGTGCCAGCCGACGATCTAGCGGGGGGGGGTACAATGAGCAGTTCTTC. Its translation is CASRRSSGGGYNEQFF.

Here the CDR3 DNA reads TGTGCCAGCAGCTTGGCCGGGCCAGGGGGCAGCTACGAGCAGTACTTC. Amino acids: CASSLAGPGGSYEQYF. This chain links TRBV5-4 with TRBJ2-7; 8 positions match TRBD1. Germline lookup yields CDR1 SGHNT and CDR2 YYREEE (reference sequence). V was clipped by 0 bases and J by 3 bases; unmatched bases: 8. The CDR3 loop spans 16 amino acids.

The rearrangement links TRBV7-8 to TRBJ2-5; D gene unclear. The CDR3 sequence is 14 residues long. V was cut by 2 bases and J by 5 bases, with 12 bases left in between. The germline CDR1 and CDR2 sequences are SGHVS and FQNEAQ. CDR3 DNA sequence: TGTGCCAGCAGCTTACGACCCGACGGGGAGACCCAGTACTTC. This translates into CASSLRPDGETQYF.